This T cell receptor (beta chain) was documented in a study of blood T cell repertoires in COVID-19. The assay was immunoSEQ multiplex PCR, and TCRdb's table has in-frame clones only and misses some. This table has 250,000 to 350,000 clones, around 90% appearing once. The CDR3 is 15 amino acids. From germline, CDR1 is MDHEN and CDR2 SYDVKM. The V and J ends lost 5 bases and 5 bases, in that order; junction bases with no gene match: 10. Clinical histories supplied by participants themselves formed the basis of cohort assignment. The specimen was PBMCs or T cells enriched from blood (not recorded which). This clonotype originated in a woman younger than 30 with acute COVID-19. V gene TRBV28 combines with J gene TRBJ1-2; 8 bases fit TRBD1. CDR3 residues: CASSNNRGSLYGYTF. The DNA of the CDR3 is TGTGCCAGCAGTAACAACAGGGGGTCTCTTTATGGCTACACCTTC.